Each of the 12 T cell receptor beta chains below was sequenced from the same sample in a study of shared clonotypes between healthy human individuals. Generated by immunoSEQ multiplex PCR, the TCRdb table keeps only in-frame clones and is missing some. Among some 2,000,000 clones, just under 95% were seen once, and the ten largest hold roughly 1%. CD45RO-negative, CCR7-positively selected cells formed the naive CD8 fraction, excluding terminally differentiated effector memory CD45RA+ cells. The sequencing input was naive CD8+ T cells sorted from blood. These TCRs come from a man younger than 30 in good health.

This sequence joins TRBV4-1 and TRBJ2-3; D remains unclear. The V gene's germline CDR1 is MGHRA and CDR2 YSYEKL. The CDR3 contains 17 residues. Deletions cut 3 bases from V and 0 bases from J, with 16 bases between. The CDR3 DNA reads TGCGCCAGCAGCCAGGGCGCGCCCGAGATTAGCACAGATACGCAGTATTTT. It is translated as CASSQGAPEISTDTQYF.

The chain links TRBV28 to TRBJ2-7; 9 positions agree with TRBD1. This CDR3 spans 17 amino acids. Germline V gene data show CDR1 as MDHEN and CDR2 as SYDVKM. Losses at the gene ends were 5 bases for V and 5 bases for J; bases not matched to a gene: 16. The CDR3 DNA reads TGTGCCAGCAGTAACCCCGGGACAGGGACATATCTCGACGAGCAGTACTTC. Protein sequence: CASSNPGTGTYLDEQYF.

In its sample, this clone was seen once. The V and J genes are TRBV5-4 and TRBJ2-1; TRBD1 might be the D (5 bases). V shed 4 bases and J shed 4 bases, with 9 bases lying between them. The CDR3 is made up of 13 amino acids. Germline V CDR1 and CDR2: SGHNT, YYREEE (reference sequence). CDR3 residues: CASSATGYNEQFF. CDR3 coding DNA: TGTGCCAGCAGCGCTACAGGATACAATGAGCAGTTCTTC.

This rearrangement joins TRBV7-2 to TRBJ2-1; 14 bases agree with TRBD2. The length of the CDR3 is 17 residues. Germline CDR1 and CDR2: SGHTA and FQGNSA. V shed 1 base and J 5 bases; nucleotides not matched to a gene: 4. CDR3 bases: TGTGCCAGCAGCTTAGAAGTGACTAGCGGGAGGGACAATGAGCAGTTCTTC. It translates to CASSLEVTSGRDNEQFF.

This clone occurred once. The V and J genes are TRBV29-1 and TRBJ2-7, with D tentatively TRBD1 or TRBD2 (5 bases each). Trimming shortened V by 2 bases and J by 2 bases, and 13 bases separated the two germline ends. CDR1 and CDR2 from the germline V gene are SQVTM and ANQGSEA. CDR3 length: 14 residues. The CDR3 loop is CSVERRDRTYEQYF. CDR3 DNA: TGCAGCGTTGAACGTAGGGACCGTACCTACGAGCAGTACTTC.

This clone was picked up one time. This rearrangement joins TRBV11-2 to TRBJ2-5, with D possibly being TRBD1 or TRBD2 (5 bases each). The CDR3 extends over 15 amino acids. In germline, CDR1 is SGHAT, CDR2 FQNNGV. The V end was cut by 2 bases, the J end by 2 bases, with 12 bases between. The CDR3 spells CASSLNLAGQETQYF. The CDR3 nucleotides read TGTGCCAGCAGCTTAAATCTAGCAGGGCAAGAGACCCAGTACTTC.

This chain links TRBV5-6 with TRBJ1-1; 11 positions agree with TRBD1. The V gene's germline CDR1 is SGHDT and CDR2 YYEEEE. With 3 bases clipped from V and 0 bases from J, the junction kept 7 bases outside the gene matches. This CDR3 comprises 17 residues. In DNA, the CDR3 is TGTGCCAGCAGCTCCGGGACAGGGGGATTCATGAACACTGAAGCTTTCTTT. Translated: CASSSGTGGFMNTEAFF.

This clone was seen just once. V is TRBV6-5 and J is TRBJ2-1, with D tentatively TRBD2 (5 bases). The CDR3 is 16 amino acids. Per germline, CDR1 MNHEY and CDR2 SVGAGI. V lost 2 bases to trimming and J lost 6 bases, with 17 bases between them. CDR3 loop: CASSYTEGKWANEQFF. The CDR3 nucleotides are TGTGCCAGCAGTTACACCGAGGGCAAGTGGGCCAATGAGCAGTTCTTC.

As concerns this clone: Other DNA sequences in the sample encode the same CDR3. The chain couples TRBV13 to TRBJ1-1, with no clear D. Germline lookup yields CDR1 PRHDT and CDR2 FYEKMQ (reference sequence). CDR3 size: 12 residues. The V end was cut by 1 base, the J end by 2 bases, with 2 bases between. The CDR3 reads CASSLENTEAFF. CDR3 nucleotides: TGTGCCAGCAGCTTAGAAAACACTGAAGCTTTCTTT.

The V call is TRBV4-1, the J call TRBJ1-2; TRBD1 aligns across 7 bases. CDR1 is MGHRA and CDR2 is YSYEKL in the germline V gene. The CDR3 runs 15 residues. V was pared by 4 bases and J by 5 bases, with 10 bases of the junction left unmatched. This CDR3 reads CASSPKTGTDYGYTF. CDR3 coding DNA: TGCGCCAGCAGCCCTAAAACAGGGACAGATTATGGCTACACCTTC.

The V call is TRBV6-5, the J call TRBJ1-2; 8 bases are shared with TRBD1. The CDR3 has 14 residues. With V trimmed by 6 bases and J by 4 bases, 7 bases remained unmatched. The V gene's germline CDR1 is MNHEY and CDR2 SVGAGI. The CDR3: CASSPDRGFYGYTF. The DNA of the CDR3 is TGTGCCAGCAGCCCCGACAGGGGCTTCTATGGCTACACCTTC.

The chain combines TRBV20-1 with TRBJ2-7, with unresolved D. Germline assignment: CDR1 DFQATT and CDR2 SNEGSKA (reference sequence). Trimming left V 6 bases short and J 7 bases short, with 13 bases between. The CDR3 contains 11 residues. CDR3 loop: CSAKLVGEQYF. Here the CDR3 DNA reads TGCAGTGCCAAACTGGTCGGAGAGCAGTACTTC.